The clone carrying this T cell receptor beta chain came up a few times. Its antigen is unidentified. CDR3 size: 14 residues. Per germline, CDR1 KGHDR and CDR2 SFDVKD. The V gene lost 1 base and the J gene lost 3 bases, with 6 bases spanning the gap. The data were taken from a study of T cells in Graves' hyperthyroidism and ophthalmopathy. TCR beta CDR3 regions were amplified from RNA transcripts. TCR CDR3 underwent first-round RT-PCR with the HTBI primer set. MiXCR was run by TCRdb on the multiplex PCR reads, yielding one entry per CDR3 protein. In the table there are around 520,000 distinct CDR3 sequences, roughly 14% of which are singletons. Whole-study results and caveats: Onset of ophthalmopathy came a median roughly 6.4 months after the model predicted it.

The sequenced material came from blood. The rearrangement uses TRBV24-1 and TRBJ1-3, with D unclear. This TCR came from a woman in her late teens or twenties with Graves' hyperthyroidism. The CDR3 DNA sequence: TGTGCCACCAGTGATTTCCCGGGTGGAAACACCATATATTTT. Its protein is CATSDFPGGNTIYF.